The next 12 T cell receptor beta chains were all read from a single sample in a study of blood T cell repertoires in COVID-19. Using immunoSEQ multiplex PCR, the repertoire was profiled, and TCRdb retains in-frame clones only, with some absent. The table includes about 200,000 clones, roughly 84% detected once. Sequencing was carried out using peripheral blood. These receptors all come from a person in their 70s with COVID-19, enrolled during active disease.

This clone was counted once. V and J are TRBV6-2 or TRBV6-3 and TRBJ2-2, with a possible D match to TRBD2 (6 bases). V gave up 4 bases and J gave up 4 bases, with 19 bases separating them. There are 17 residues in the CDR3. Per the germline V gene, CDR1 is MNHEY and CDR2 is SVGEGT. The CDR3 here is CASSFSRRGKATGELFF. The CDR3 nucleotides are TGTGCCAGCAGTTTTTCTAGGCGGGGAAAAGCCACCGGGGAGCTGTTTTTT.

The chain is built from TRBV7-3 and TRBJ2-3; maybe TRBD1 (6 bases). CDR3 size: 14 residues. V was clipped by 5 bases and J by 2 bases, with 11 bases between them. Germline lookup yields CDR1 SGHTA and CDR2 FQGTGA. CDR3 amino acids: CASSMDRNTDTQYF. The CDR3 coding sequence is TGTGCCAGCAGCATGGACAGAAACACAGATACGCAGTATTTT.

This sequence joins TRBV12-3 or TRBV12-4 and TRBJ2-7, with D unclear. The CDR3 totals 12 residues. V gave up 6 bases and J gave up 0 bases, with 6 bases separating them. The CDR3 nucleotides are TGTGCCAGCAGCACACGCTCCTACGAGCAGTACTTC. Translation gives CASSTRSYEQYF.

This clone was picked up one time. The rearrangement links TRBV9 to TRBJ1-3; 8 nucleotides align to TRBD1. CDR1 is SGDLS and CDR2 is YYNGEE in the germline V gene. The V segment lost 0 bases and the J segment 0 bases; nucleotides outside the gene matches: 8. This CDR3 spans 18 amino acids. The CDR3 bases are TGTGCCAGCAGCGTAGTCAGCGGACAGGGCCTCTCTGGAAACACCATATATTTT. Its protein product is CASSVVSGQGLSGNTIYF.

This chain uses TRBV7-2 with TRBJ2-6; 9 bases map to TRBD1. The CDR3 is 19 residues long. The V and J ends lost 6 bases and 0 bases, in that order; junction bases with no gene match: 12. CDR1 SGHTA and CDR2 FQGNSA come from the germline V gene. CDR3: CASRPGQGRRGSGANVLTF. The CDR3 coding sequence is TGTGCCAGCAGACCCGGACAGGGGAGGAGGGGCTCTGGGGCCAACGTCCTGACTTTC.

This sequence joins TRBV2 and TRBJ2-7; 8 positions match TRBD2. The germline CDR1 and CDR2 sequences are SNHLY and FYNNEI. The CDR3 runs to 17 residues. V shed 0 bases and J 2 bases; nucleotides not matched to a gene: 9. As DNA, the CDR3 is TGTGCCAGCAGTGAAGCGCTTGGAGCGGGGGTTCCCTACGAGCAGTACTTC. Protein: CASSEALGAGVPYEQYF. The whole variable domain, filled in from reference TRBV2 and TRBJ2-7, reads EPEVTQTPSHQVTQMGQEVILRCVPISNHLYFYWYRQILGQKVEFLVSFYNNEISEKSEIFDDQFSVERPDGSNFTLKIRSTKLEDSAMYFCASSEALGAGVPYEQYFGPGTRLTVT.

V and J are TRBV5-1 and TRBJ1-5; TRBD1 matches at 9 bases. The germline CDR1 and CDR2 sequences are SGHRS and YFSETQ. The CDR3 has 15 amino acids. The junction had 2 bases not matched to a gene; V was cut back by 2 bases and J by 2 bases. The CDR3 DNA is TGCGCCAGCAGCTTACAGGGGGCTGGCAATCAGCCCCAGCATTTT. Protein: CASSLQGAGNQPQHF.

DNA of the CDR3: TGCGCCAGCAGCCCCACCGCTGGACAGGGTAACCCCTACGAGCAGTACTTC. Its translation is CASSPTAGQGNPYEQYF. The chain employs TRBV4-1 and TRBJ2-7; 8 nucleotides agree with TRBD1. CDR3 length: 17 residues. With V trimmed by 4 bases and J by 2 bases, 13 bases remained unmatched. Germline CDR1 MGHRA, CDR2 YSYEKL.

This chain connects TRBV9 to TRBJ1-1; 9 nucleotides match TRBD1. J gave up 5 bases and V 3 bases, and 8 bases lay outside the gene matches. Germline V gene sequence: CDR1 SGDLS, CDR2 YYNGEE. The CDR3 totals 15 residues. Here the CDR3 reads CASSERGTGRTEAFF. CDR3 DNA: TGTGCCAGCAGCGAGAGAGGGACAGGGAGGACTGAAGCTTTCTTT.

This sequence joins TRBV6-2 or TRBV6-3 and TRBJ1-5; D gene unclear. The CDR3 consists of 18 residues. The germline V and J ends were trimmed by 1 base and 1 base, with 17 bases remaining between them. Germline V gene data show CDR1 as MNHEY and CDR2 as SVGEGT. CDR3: CASSYYGVRGWSNQPQHF. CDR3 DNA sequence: TGTGCCAGCAGTTACTATGGGGTCCGCGGGTGGAGCAATCAGCCCCAGCATTTT.

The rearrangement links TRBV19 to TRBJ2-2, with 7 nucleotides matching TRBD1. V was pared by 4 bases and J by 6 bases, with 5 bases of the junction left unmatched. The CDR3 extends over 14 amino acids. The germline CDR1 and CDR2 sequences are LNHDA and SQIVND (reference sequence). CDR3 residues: CASSKGTAPGELFF. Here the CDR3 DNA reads TGTGCCAGTAGTAAAGGGACAGCCCCCGGGGAGCTGTTTTTT.

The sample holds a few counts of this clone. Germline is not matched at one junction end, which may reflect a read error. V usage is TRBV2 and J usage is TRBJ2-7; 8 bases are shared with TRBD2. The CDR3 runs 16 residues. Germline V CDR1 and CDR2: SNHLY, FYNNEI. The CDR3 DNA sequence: TGTGCCAGCATTGAAGGAGTAGCGGGGCGTGTGTACGAGCAGTACTTC. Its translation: CASIEGVAGRVYEQYF.